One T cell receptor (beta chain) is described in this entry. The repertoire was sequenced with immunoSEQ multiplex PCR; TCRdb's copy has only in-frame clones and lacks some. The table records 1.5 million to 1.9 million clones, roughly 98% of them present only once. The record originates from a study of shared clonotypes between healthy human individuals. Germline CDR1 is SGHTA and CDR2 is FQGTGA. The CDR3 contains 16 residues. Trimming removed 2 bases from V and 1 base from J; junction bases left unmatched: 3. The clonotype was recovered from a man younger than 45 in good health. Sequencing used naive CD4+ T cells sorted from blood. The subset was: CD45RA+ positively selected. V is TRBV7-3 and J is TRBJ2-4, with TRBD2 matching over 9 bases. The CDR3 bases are TGTGCCAGCAGCTTAGAAAGCGGGAGGGCCAAAAACATTCAGTACTTC. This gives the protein CASSLESGRAKNIQYF. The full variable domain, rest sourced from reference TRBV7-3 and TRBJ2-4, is GAGVSQTPSNKVTEKGKYVELRCDPISGHTALYWYRQSLGQGPEFLIYFQGTGAADDSGLPNDRFFAVRPEGSVSTLKIQRTERGDSAVYLCASSLESGRAKNIQYFGAGTRLSVL.